This T cell receptor beta chain is drawn from a study of blood T cell repertoires in COVID-19. Study-level information: The samples span acute and convalescent COVID-19 from the United States, Italy and Spain. Sources were T cells, B-cell-depleted T cells, or PBMCs; the material itself was cDNA or gDNA.

The V and J ends lost 6 bases and 1 base, in that order; junction bases with no gene match: 9. Per the germline V gene, CDR1 is MGHRA and CDR2 is YSYEKL. This CDR3 is 19 amino acids long. In the source study's methods: Nucleated cell counts were estimated from reference gene primer amplification. The repertoire was sequenced with immunoSEQ multiplex PCR; TCRdb's copy has only in-frame clones and lacks some. That table gives V, J and clone size, and the DNA gave D and trimming. The sample has about 42,000 clones; 70% to 90% are singletons. The TCR sequence derives from a human donor in a cohort sampled during active COVID-19. Sequencing was performed on peripheral blood. The V and J genes are TRBV4-1 and TRBJ2-1; 16 bases agree with TRBD2. CDR3 nucleotides: TGCGCCAGCAGTCTTGGGACTAGCGGGGGGGCTCTATCCTACAATGAGCAGTTCTTC. Translating gives CASSLGTSGGALSYNEQFF.